This T cell receptor beta chain was recorded in a study of blood T cell repertoires in COVID-19. Study at large: Spain, Italy and the United States supplied samples that represented acute and convalescent COVID-19. Sources were T cells, B-cell-depleted T cells, or PBMCs; the material itself was cDNA or gDNA.

In the source study's methods: The assay estimated nucleated cells by amplifying reference gene primers. Using immunoSEQ multiplex PCR, the repertoire was profiled, and TCRdb retains in-frame clones only, with some absent. D and trimming come from the DNA, and the V and J calls and clone size come from that table. This sample has approximately 66,000 clones; roughly 90% occur once, and the top ten carry roughly 1.4%. The material sequenced was peripheral blood. This TCR was recovered from a man in his sixties with acute or convalescent COVID-19.

CDR3: CAIRTDRDQPQHF. The CDR3 DNA sequence: TGTGCCATCAGAACGGACAGGGATCAGCCCCAGCATTTT. The rearrangement joins TRBV10-3 to TRBJ1-5, with 8 bases lining up with TRBD1. CDR3 length equals 13 residues. Trimming took 6 bases from V and 5 from J; bases not matched to a gene: 3. Germline V lookup: CDR1 ENHRY, CDR2 SYGVKD.